This T cell receptor beta chain stems from a study of technical replicates of blood from a few donors (dated by TCRdb to 2015 to 2018). About this clone: It lacks a known antigen. Base qualities are not provided; no much larger clone lies one nucleotide away.

The method behind the library was the immunoSEQ multiplex PCR assay. The clones in this table, taken by TCRdb from immuneACCESS, are in-frame only. Not every clone is retained; where verified, under half of the shortfall comes from an unresolved V gene, and the cause of the rest is unknown. In all, the sample holds about 68,000 clones, and 95% to 98% of those were seen once. The ten largest make up over 0.2% of the sample. The receptor's source is a human donor in good health. Sequenced input: T cells isolated from PBMCs.

The DNA sequence is TGTGCCAGCAGTTTAGAGGGAGGCCTCATTTACGAGCAGTACTTC. Translated, this is CASSLEGGLIYEQYF. The chain uses TRBV27 and TRBJ2-7; the D region possibly corresponds to TRBD2 (6 bases align). Trimming takes 2 bases from V and 4 bases from J, and the germline ends sit 15 bases apart. Looking up the germline V gene (reference sequence) yields CDR1 MNHEY and CDR2 SMNVEV. The CDR3 goes from the cysteine to the phenylalanine over 15 residues. The retained sequence is limited to the CDR3, 45 bases, with the frame set at the first base.